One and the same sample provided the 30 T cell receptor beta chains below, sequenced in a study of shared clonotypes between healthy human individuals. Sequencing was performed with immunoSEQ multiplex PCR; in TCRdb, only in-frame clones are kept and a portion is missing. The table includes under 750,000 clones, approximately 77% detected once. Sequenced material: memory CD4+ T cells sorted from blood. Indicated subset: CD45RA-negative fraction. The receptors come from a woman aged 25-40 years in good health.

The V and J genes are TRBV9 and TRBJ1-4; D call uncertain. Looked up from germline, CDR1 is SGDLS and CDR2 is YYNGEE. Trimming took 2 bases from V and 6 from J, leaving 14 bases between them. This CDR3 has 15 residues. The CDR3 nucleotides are TGTGCCAGCAGCGTGAGTCCCAGCGGGGATGAAAAACTGTTTTTT. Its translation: CASSVSPSGDEKLFF.

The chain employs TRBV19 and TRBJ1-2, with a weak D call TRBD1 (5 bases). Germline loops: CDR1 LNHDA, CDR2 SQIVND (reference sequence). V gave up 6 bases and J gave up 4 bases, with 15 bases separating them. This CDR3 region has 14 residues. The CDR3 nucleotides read TGTGCCAGTAGACCCTCCCCCGGGACCTATGGCTACACCTTC. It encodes CASRPSPGTYGYTF.

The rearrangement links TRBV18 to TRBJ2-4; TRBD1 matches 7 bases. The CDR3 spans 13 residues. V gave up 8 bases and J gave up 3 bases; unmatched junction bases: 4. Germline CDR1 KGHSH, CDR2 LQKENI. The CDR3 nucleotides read TGTGCCAGCCGAGGGACAGTCAAAAACATTCAGTACTTC. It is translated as CASRGTVKNIQYF.

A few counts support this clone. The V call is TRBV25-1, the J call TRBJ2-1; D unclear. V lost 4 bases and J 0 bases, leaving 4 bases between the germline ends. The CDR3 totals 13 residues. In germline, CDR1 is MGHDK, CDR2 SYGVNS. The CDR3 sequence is CASSASSYNEQFF. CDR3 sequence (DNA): TGTGCCAGCAGTGCGAGCTCCTACAATGAGCAGTTCTTC.

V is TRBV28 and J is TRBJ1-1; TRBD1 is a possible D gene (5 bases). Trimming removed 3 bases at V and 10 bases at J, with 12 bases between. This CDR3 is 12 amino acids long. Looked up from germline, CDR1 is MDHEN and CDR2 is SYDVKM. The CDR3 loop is CASSFGGALAFF. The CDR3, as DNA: TGTGCCAGCAGTTTCGGTGGGGCATTAGCTTTCTTT.

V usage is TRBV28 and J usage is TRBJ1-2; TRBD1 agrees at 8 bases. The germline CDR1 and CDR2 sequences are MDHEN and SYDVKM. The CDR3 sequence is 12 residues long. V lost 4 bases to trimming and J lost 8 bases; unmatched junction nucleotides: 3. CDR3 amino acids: CASSWTGFGYTF. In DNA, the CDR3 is TGTGCCAGCAGTTGGACAGGGTTCGGCTACACCTTC.

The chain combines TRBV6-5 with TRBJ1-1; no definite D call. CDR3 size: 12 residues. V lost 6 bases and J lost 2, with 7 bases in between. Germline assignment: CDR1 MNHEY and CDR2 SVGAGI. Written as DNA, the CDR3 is TGTGCCAGCAGAGACCCCAACACTGAAGCTTTCTTT. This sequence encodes CASRDPNTEAFF.

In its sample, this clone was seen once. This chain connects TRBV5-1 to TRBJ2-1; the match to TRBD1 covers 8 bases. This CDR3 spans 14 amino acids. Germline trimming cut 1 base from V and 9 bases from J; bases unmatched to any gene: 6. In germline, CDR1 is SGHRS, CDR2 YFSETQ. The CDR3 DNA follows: TGCGCCAGCAGCTTGACAGGGGGAACGGGTGAGCAGTTCTTC. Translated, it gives CASSLTGGTGEQFF.

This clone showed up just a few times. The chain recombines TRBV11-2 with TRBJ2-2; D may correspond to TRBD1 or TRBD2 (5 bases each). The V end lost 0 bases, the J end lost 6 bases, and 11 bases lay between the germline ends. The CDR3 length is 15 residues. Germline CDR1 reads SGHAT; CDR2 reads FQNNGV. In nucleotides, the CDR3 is TGTGCCAGCAGCTTAGAACGGGGCCCCCCCGGGGAGCTGTTTTTT. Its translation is CASSLERGPPGELFF.

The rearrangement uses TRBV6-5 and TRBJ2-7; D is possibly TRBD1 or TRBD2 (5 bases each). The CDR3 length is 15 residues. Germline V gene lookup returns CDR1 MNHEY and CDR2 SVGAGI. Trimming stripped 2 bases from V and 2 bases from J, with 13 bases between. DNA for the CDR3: TGTGCCAGCAGTTACGCTGGGACGGAAGCCTACGAGCAGTACTTC. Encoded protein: CASSYAGTEAYEQYF.

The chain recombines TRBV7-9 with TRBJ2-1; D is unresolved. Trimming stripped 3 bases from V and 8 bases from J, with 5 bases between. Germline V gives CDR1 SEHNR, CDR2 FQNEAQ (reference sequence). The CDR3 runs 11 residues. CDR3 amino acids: CASSFNYEQFF. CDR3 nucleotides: TGTGCCAGCAGCTTTAACTATGAGCAGTTCTTC. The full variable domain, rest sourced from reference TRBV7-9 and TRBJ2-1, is DTGVSQNPRHKITKRGQNVTFRCDPISEHNRLYWYRQTLGQGPEFLTYFQNEAQLEKSRLLSDRFSAERPKGSFSTLEIQRTEQGDSAMYLCASSFNYEQFFGPGTRLTVL.

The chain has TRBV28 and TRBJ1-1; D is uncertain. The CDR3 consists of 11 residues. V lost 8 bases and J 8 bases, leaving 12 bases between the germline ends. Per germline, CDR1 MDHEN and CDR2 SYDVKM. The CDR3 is CASHTPREAFF. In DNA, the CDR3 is TGTGCCAGCCATACCCCCAGGGAAGCTTTCTTT.

The CDR3 DNA follows: TGTGCCAGTAGTTCCCTAGGGGGACTCCTATACGAGCAGTACTTC. Its protein is CASSSLGGLLYEQYF. The J gene is TRBJ2-7, the V gene TRBV19; the D call may be TRBD1 or TRBD2 (6 bases each). Germline V gene sequence: CDR1 LNHDA, CDR2 SQIVND (reference sequence). Trimming took 5 bases from V and 4 from J, leaving 18 bases between them. The length of the CDR3 is 15 residues. Looking up the rest from reference TRBV19 and TRBJ2-7 gives the full variable domain: DGGITQSPKYLFRKEGQNVTLSCEQNLNHDAMYWYRQDPGQGLRLIYYSQIVNDFQKGDIAEGYSVSREKKESFPLTVTSAQKNPTAFYLCASSSLGGLLYEQYFGPGTRLTVT.

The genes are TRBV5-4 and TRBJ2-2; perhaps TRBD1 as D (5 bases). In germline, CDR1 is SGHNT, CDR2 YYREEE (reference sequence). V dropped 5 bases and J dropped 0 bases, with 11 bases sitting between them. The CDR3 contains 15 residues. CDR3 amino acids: CASSSGPTNTGELFF. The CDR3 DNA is TGTGCCAGCAGTTCAGGGCCAACGAACACCGGGGAGCTGTTTTTT.

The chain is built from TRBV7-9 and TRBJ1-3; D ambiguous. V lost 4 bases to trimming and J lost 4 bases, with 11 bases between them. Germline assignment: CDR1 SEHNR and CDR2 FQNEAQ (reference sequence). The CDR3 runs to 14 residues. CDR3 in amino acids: CASSSGLVGNTIYF. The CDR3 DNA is TGTGCCAGCAGCTCCGGACTCGTAGGAAACACCATATATTTT.

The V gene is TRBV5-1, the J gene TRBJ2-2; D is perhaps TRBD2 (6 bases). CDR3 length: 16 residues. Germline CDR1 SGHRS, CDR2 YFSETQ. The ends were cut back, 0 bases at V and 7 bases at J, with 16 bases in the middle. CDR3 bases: TGCGCCAGCAGCTTGGGGGATCGGGAGTCGGTCGGGGAGCTGTTTTTT. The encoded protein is CASSLGDRESVGELFF.

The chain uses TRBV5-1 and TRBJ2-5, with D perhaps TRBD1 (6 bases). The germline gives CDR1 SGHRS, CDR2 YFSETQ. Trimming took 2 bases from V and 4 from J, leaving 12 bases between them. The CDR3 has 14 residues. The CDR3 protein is CASSFDLGAETQYF. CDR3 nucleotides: TGCGCCAGCAGCTTCGACCTGGGGGCAGAGACCCAGTACTTC.

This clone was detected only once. The CDR3 region is CASSPRQETTEAFF. Written as DNA, the CDR3 is TGTGCCAGCTCACCACGTCAGGAGACCACTGAAGCTTTCTTT. This chain links TRBV18 with TRBJ1-1; no definite D call. V dropped 1 base and J dropped 4 bases, with 10 bases sitting between them. This CDR3 contains 14 residues. Germline assignment: CDR1 KGHSH and CDR2 LQKENI.

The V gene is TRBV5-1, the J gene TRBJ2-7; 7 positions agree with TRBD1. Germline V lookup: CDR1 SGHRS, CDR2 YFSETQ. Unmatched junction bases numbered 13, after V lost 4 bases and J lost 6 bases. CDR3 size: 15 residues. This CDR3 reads CASSRTGLTSGEQYF. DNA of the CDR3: TGCGCCAGCAGCAGGACAGGTTTAACAAGTGGCGAGCAGTACTTC.

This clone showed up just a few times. CDR3 sequence: CASSLDRSRDQPQHF. DNA for the CDR3: TGTGCCAGTAGTCTGGACAGGAGCCGTGATCAGCCCCAGCATTTT. The chain recombines TRBV19 with TRBJ1-5; 7 bases are a match to TRBD1. CDR1 is LNHDA, CDR2 SQIVND, per germline (reference sequence). The junction had 9 bases not matched to a gene; V was cut back by 5 bases and J by 5 bases. CDR3 size: 15 residues.

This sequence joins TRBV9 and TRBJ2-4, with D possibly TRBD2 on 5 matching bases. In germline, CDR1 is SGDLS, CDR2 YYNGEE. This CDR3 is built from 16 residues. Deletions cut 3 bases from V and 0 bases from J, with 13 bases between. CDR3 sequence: CASSATVTIAKNIQYF. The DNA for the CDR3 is TGTGCCAGCAGCGCCACGGTGACTATAGCCAAAAACATTCAGTACTTC. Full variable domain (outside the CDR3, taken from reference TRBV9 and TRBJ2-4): DSGVTQTPKHLITATGQRVTLRCSPRSGDLSVYWYQQSLDQGLQFLIQYYNGEERAKGNILERFSAQQFPDLHSELNLSSLELGDSALYFCASSATVTIAKNIQYFGAGTRLSVL.

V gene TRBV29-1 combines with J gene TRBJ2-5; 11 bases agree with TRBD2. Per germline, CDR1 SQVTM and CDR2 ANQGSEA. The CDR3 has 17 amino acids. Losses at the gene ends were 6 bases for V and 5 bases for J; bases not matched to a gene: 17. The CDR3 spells CSVAGTSGDKTRETQYF. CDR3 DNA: TGCAGCGTGGCCGGGACTAGCGGAGATAAGACTCGGGAGACCCAGTACTTC.

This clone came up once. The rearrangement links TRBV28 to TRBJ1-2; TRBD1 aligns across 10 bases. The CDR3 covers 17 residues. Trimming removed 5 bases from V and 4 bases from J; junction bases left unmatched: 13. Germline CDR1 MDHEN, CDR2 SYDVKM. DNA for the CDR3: TGTGCCAGCAGTCAATATCCGGGACAGGGGACGGGCTATGGCTACACCTTC. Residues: CASSQYPGQGTGYGYTF.

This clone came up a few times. In nucleotides, the CDR3 is TGTGCCAGCAGTTCCCGCGTAGCTTTCTTT. Its protein product is CASSSRVAFF. The chain combines TRBV28 with TRBJ1-1; the D is unclear. This CDR3 is built from 10 residues. Trimming cost V 4 bases and J 10 bases, with 7 bases left between them. Germline CDR1 and CDR2: MDHEN and SYDVKM.

The CDR3 is CASSPDGGSFYEQYF. The CDR3, as DNA: TGTGCCAGCAGCCCCGATGGGGGGAGTTTCTACGAGCAGTACTTC. The chain uses TRBV7-9 and TRBJ2-7; TRBD2 might be the D (6 bases). Germline V gene data show CDR1 as SEHNR and CDR2 as FQNEAQ (reference sequence). The length of the CDR3 is 15 residues. Trimming removed 5 bases at V and 3 bases at J, with 17 bases between.

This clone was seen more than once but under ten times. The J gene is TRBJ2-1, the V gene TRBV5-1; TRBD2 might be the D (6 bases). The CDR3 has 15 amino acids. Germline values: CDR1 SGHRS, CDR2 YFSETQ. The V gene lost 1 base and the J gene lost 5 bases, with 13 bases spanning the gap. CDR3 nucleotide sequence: TGCGCCAGCAGCTTGTGGGGGGAAAGGGACAATGAGCAGTTCTTC. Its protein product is CASSLWGERDNEQFF.

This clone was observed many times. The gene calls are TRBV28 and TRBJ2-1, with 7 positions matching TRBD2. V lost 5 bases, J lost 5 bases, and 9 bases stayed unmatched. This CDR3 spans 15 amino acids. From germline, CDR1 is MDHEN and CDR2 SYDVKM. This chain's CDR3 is CASSEASGLNNEQFF. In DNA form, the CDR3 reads TGTGCCAGCAGTGAGGCTAGCGGACTTAACAATGAGCAGTTCTTC.

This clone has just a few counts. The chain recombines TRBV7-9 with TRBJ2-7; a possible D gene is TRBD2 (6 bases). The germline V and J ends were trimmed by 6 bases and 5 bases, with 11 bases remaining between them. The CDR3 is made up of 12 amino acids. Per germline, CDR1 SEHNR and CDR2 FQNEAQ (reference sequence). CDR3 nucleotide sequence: TGTGCCAGCAGTGATCCGGGGGACGAGCAGTACTTC. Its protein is CASSDPGDEQYF.

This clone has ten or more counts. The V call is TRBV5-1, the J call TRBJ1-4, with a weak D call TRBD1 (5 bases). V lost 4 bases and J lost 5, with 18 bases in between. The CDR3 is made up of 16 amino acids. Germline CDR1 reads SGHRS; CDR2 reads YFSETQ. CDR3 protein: CASSPTGVGQNEKLFF. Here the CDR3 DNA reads TGCGCCAGCAGCCCCACAGGTGTCGGCCAAAATGAAAAACTGTTTTTT.

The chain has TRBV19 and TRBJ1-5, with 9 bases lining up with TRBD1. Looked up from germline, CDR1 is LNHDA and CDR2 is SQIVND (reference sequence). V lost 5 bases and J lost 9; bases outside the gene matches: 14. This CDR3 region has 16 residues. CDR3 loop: CASSLRGTGRVRPQHF. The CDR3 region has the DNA TGTGCCAGTAGTCTCCGAGGGACAGGGAGGGTGCGGCCCCAGCATTTT.